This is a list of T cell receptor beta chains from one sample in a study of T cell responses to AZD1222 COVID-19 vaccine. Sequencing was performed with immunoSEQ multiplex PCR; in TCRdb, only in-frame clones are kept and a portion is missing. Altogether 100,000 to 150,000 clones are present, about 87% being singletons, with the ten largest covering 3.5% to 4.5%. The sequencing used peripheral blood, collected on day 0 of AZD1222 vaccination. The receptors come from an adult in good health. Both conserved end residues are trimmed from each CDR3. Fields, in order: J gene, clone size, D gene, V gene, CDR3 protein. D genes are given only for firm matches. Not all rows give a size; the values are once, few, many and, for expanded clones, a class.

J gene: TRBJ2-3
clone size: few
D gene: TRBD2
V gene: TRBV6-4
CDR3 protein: ASSDSPSGGADTQY

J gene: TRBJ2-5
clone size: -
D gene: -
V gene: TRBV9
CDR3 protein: ASSVGLQETQY

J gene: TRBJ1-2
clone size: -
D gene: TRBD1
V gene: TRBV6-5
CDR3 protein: ASSSRQGASYGYT

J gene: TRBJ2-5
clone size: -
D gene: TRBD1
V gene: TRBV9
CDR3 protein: ASSPERGPKETQY

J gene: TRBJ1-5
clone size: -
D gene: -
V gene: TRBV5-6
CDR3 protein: ASSLVGNQPQH

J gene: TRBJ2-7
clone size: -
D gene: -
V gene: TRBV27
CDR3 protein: ASSDGQLHYEQY

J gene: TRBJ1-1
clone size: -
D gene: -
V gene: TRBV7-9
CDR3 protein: ASSSFPVEAF

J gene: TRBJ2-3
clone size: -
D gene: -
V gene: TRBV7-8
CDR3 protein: ASSLEWGDTQY

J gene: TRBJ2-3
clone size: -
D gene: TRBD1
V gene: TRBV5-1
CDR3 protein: ASRSRDRGTDTQY

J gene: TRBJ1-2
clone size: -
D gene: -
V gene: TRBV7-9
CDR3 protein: ASSPAGSWYT

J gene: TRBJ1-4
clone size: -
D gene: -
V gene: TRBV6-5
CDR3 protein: ASSYSGGDNEKLF

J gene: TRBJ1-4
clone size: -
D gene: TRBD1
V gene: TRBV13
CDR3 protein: ASSPRGAPFQNEKLF

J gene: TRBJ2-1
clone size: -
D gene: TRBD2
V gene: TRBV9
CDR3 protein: ASSVSGRGDNEQF

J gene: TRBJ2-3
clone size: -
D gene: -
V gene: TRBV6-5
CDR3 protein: ATQLGSSTDTQY

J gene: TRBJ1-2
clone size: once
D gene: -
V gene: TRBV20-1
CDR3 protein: SATAVGRYT

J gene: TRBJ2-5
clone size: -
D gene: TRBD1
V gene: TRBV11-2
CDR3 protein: ASSPDRGWETQY

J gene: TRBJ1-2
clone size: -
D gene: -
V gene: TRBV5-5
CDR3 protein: ASSLEVPRRGYT

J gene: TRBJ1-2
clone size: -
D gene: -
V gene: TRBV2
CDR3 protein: ASSELAGGYT

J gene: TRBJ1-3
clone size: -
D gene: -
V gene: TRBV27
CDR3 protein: ASSLSGTGNTIY

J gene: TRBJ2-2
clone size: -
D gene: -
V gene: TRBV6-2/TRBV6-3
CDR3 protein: ASSFLLGTGELF

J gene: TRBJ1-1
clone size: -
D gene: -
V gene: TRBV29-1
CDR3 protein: SVANTEAF

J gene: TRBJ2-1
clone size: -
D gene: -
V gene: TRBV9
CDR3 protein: ASSVWRAFGNEQF

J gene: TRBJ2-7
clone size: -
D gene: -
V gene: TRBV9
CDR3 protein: ASSVGGGLSSYEQY

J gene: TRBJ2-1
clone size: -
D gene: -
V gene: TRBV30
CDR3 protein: AWSPAVSSYNEQF

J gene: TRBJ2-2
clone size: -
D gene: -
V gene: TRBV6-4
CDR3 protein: ASSDTPDTGELF

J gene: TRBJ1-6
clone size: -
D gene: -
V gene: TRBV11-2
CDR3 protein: ASSLVANSYSPLH

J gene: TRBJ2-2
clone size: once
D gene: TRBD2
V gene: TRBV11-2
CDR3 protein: ASRPAGEGGELF

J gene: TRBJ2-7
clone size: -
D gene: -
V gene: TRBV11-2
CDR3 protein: ASSLDHLGGYEQY

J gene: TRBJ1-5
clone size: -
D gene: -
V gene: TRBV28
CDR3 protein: ASRQLGGGQPQH